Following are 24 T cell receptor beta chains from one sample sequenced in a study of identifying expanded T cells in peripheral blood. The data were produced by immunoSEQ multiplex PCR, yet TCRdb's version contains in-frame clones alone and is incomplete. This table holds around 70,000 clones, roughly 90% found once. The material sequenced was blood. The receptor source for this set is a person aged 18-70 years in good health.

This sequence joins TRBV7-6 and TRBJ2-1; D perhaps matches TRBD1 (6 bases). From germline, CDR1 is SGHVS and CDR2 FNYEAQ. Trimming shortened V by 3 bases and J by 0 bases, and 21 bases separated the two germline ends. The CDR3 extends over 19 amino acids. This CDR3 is CASSFGTPTLTGSYNEQFF. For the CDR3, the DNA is TGTGCCAGCAGCTTTGGCACCCCCACCTTGACAGGCTCCTACAATGAGCAGTTCTTC.

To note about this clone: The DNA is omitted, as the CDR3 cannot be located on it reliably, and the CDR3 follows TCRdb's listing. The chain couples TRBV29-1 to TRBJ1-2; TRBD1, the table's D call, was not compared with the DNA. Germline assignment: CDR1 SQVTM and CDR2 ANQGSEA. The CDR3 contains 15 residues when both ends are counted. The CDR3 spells CSVTPGQRNPYGCTF.

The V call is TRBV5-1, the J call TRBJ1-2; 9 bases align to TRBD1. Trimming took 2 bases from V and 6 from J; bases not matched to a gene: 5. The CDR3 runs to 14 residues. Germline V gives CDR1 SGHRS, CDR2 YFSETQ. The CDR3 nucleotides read TGCGCCAGCAGCTTATCCGGGACAGGGAATGGCTACACCTTC. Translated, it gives CASSLSGTGNGYTF.

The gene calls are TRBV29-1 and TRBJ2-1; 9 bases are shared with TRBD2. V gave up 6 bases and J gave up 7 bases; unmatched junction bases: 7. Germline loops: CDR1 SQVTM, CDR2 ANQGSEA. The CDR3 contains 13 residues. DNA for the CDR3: TGCAGCGTCAAACCGGCGGGAGGGAATGAGCAGTTCTTC. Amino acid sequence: CSVKPAGGNEQFF.

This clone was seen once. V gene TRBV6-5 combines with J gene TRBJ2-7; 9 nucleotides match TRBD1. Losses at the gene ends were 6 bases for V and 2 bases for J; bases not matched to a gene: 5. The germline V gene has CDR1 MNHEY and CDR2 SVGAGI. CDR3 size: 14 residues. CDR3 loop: CASSAGTGPYEQYF. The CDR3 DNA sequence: TGTGCCAGCAGCGCCGGGACAGGGCCCTACGAGCAGTACTTC.

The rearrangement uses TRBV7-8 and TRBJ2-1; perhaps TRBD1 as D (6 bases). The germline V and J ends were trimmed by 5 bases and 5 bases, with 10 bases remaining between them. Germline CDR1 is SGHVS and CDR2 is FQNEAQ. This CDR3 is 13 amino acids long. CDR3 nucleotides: TGTGCCAGCAGCCCCCGGGACAACAATGAGCAGTTCTTC. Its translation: CASSPRDNNEQFF. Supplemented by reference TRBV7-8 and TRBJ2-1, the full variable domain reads GAGVSQSPRYKVAKRGQDVALRCDPISGHVSLFWYQQALGQGPEFLTYFQNEAQLDKSGLPSDRFFAERPEGSVSTLKIQRTQQEDSAVYLCASSPRDNNEQFFGPGTRLTVL.

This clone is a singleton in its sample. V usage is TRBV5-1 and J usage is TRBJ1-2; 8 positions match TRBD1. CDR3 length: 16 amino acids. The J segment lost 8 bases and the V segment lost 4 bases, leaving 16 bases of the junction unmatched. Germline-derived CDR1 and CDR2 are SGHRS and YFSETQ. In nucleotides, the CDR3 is TGCGCCAGCAGCCCCGGGACAGGACCCTCCTACGACGGCTACACCTTC. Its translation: CASSPGTGPSYDGYTF.

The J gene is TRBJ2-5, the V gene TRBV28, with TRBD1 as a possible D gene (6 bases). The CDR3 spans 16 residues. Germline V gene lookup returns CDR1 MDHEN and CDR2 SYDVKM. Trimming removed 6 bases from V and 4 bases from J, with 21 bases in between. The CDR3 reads CASRLTGRGLRETQYF. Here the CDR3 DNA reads TGTGCCAGCAGACTAACCGGCAGGGGATTGAGAGAGACCCAGTACTTC.

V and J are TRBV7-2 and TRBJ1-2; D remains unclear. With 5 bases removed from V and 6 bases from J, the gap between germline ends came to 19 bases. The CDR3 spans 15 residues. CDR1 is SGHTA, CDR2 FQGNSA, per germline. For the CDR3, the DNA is TGTGCCAGCAGCCCAAGTCGGTCTAGGGTTGATGGCTACACCTTC. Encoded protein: CASSPSRSRVDGYTF.

The CDR3, as DNA: TGTGCCAGCAGCTTTTATAATTCACCCCTCCACTTT. Protein sequence: CASSFYNSPLHF. This rearrangement joins TRBV7-2 to TRBJ1-6, with D uncertain. This CDR3 contains 12 residues. Germline CDR1 and CDR2: SGHTA and FQGNSA. V was trimmed by 3 bases and J by 4 bases, leaving 1 base between them.

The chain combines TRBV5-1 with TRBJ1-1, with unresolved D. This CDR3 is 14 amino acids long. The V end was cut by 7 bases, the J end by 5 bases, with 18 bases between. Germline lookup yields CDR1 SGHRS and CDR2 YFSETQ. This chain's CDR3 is CASSNGRTDTEAFF. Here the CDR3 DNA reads TGCGCCAGCTCAAACGGGCGGACGGATACTGAAGCTTTCTTT.

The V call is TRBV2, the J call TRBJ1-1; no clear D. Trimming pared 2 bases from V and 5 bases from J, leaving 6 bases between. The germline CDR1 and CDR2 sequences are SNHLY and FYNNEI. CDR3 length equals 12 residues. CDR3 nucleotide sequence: TGTGCCAGCAGTGAATACAAGACTGAAGCTTTCTTT. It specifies CASSEYKTEAFF.

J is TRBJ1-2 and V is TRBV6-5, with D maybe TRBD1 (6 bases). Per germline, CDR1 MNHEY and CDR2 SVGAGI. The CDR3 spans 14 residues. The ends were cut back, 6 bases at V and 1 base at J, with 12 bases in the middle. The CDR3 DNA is TGTGCCAGCAGAGAACAGGGCTTTAACTATGGCTACACCTTC. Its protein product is CASREQGFNYGYTF.

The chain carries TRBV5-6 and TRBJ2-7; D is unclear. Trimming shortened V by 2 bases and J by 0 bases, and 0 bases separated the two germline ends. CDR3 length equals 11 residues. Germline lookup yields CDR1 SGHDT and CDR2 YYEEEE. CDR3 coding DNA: TGTGCCAGCAGCTTCTCCTACGAGCAGTACTTC. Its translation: CASSFSYEQYF.

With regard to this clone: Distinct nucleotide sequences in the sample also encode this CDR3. The DNA for the CDR3 is TGTGCCAGCAGACTAGCCCAAGAGACCCAGTACTTC. Translation gives CASRLAQETQYF. The chain employs TRBV2 and TRBJ2-5; D possibly corresponds to TRBD2 (6 bases). The germline V gene has CDR1 SNHLY and CDR2 FYNNEI. This CDR3 contains 12 residues. V lost 6 bases, J lost 1 base, and 6 bases lay in between.

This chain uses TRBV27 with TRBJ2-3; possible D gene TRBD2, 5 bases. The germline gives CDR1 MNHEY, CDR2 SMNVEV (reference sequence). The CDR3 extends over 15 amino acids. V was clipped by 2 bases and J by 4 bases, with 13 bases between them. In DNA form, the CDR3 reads TGTGCCAGCAGTTTAATATCCGGGGTAGCAGATACGCAGTATTTT. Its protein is CASSLISGVADTQYF.

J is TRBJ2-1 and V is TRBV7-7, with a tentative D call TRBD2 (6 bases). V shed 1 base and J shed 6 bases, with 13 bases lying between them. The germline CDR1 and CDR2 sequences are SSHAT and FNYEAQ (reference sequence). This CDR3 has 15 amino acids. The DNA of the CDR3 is TGTGCCAGCAGCTTAGTGACTAGTAGGGGCAATGAGCAGTTCTTC. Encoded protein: CASSLVTSRGNEQFF.

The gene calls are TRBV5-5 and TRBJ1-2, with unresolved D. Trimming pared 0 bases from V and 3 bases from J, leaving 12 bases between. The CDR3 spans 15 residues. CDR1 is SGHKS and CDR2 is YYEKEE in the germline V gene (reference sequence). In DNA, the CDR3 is TGTGCCAGCAGCTTGGGGCCCGTTTGGGACTATGGCTACACCTTC. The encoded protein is CASSLGPVWDYGYTF.

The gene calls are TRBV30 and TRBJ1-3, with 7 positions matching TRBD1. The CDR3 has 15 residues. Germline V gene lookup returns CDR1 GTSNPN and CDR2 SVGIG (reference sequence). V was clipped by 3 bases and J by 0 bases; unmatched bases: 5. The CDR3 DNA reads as TGTGCCTGGAGCGGACAGGCGTTCTCTGGAAACACCATATATTTT. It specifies CAWSGQAFSGNTIYF.

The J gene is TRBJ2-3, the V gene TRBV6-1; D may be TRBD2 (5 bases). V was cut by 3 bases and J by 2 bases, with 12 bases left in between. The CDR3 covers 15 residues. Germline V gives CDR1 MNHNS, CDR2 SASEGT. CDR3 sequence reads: CASSDPGRITDTQYF. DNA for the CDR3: TGTGCCAGCAGTGATCCGGGAAGGATCACAGATACGCAGTATTTT.

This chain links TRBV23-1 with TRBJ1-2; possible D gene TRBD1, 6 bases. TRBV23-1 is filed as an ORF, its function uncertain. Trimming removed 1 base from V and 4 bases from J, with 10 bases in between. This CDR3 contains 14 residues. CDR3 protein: CASSQYRDPYGYTF. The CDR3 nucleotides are TGCGCCAGCAGTCAATACAGGGACCCCTATGGCTACACCTTC.

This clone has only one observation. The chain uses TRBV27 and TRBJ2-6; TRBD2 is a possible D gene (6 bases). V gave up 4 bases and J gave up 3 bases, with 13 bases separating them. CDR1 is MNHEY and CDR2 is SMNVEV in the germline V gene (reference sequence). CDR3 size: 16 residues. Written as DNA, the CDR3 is TGTGCCAGCAGTTCGACTAGATTTATTGGGGCCAACGTCCTGACTTTC. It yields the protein CASSSTRFIGANVLTF.

The CDR3 region has the DNA TGCAGCGTGGGGGGGAGGCCTAACACCGGGGAGCTGTTTTTT. It translates to CSVGGRPNTGELFF. The chain joins TRBV29-1 to TRBJ2-2; 7 bases agree with TRBD2. The CDR3 extends over 14 amino acids. The germline CDR1 and CDR2 sequences are SQVTM and ANQGSEA. V dropped 6 bases and J dropped 2; count of bases not matched to a gene: 6.

CDR3 DNA: TGTGCCAGCAGCCTCCTGGGACCAATAGCCAAAAACATTCAGTACTTC. Translated: CASSLLGPIAKNIQYF. The genes are TRBV7-2 and TRBJ2-4, with D perhaps matching TRBD1 or TRBD2 (5 bases each). Germline V gives CDR1 SGHTA, CDR2 FQGNSA. CDR3 length equals 16 residues. Trimming stripped 5 bases from V and 0 bases from J, with 14 bases between.